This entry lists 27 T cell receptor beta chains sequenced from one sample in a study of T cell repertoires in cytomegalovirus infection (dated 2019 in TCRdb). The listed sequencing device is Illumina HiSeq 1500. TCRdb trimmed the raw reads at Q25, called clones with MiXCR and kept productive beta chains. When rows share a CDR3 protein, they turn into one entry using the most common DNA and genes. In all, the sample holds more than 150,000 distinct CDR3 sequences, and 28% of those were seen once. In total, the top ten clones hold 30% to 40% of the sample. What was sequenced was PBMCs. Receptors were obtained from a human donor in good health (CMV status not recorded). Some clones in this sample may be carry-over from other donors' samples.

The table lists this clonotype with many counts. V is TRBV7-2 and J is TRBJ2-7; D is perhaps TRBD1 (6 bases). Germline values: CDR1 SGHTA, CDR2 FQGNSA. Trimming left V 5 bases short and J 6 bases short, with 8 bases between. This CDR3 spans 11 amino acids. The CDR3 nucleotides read TGTGCCAGCAGCACGGACAGCGAGCAGTACTTC. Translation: CASSTDSEQYF.

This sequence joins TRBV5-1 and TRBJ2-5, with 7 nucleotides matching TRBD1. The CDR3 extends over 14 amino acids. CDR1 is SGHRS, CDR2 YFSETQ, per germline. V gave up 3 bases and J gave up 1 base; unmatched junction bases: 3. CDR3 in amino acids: CASSSGQTQETQYF. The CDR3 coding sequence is TGCGCCAGCAGCTCGGGACAGACCCAAGAGACCCAGTACTTC.

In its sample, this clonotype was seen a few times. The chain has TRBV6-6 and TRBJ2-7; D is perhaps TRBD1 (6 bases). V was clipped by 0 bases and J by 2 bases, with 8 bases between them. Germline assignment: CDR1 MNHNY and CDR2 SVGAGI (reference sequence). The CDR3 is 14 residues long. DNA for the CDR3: TGTGCCAGCAGTTACTCCAGGGACACCTACGAGCAGTACTTC. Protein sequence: CASSYSRDTYEQYF.

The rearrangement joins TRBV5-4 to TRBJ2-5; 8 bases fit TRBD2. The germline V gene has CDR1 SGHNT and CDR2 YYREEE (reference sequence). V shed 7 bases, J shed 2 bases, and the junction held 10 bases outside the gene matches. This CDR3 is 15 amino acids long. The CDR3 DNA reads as TGTGCCAGCTCTAGCCTACCTAGCGGGCAAGAGACCCAGTACTTC. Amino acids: CASSSLPSGQETQYF.

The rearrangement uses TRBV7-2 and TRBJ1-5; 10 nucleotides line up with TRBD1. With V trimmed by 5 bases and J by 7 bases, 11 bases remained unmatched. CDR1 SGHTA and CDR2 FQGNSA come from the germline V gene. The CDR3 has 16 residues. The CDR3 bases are TGTGCCAGCAGCCCCCAGGGACAGGGGCGAGAGCAGCCCCAGCATTTT. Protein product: CASSPQGQGREQPQHF.

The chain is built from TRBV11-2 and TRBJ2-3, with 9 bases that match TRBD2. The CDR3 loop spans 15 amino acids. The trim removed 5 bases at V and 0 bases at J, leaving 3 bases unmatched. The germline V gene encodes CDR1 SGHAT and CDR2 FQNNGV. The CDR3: CASSLSGGSTDTQYF. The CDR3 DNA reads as TGTGCCAGCAGCCTTAGCGGGGGAAGCACAGATACGCAGTATTTT.

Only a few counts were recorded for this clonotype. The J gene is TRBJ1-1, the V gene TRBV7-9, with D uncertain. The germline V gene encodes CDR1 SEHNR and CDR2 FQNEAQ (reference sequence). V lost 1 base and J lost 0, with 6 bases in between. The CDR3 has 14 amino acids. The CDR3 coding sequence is TGTGCCAGCAGCTTAGACACTCTGAACACTGAAGCTTTCTTT. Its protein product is CASSLDTLNTEAFF.

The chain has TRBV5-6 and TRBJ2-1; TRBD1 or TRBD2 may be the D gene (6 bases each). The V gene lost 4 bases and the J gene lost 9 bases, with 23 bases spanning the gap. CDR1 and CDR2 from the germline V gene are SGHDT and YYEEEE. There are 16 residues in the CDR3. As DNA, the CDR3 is TGTGCCAGCAGCCCCCGGCGGGGCAGGGGTATTGGTGAGCAGTTCTTC. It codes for CASSPRRGRGIGEQFF.

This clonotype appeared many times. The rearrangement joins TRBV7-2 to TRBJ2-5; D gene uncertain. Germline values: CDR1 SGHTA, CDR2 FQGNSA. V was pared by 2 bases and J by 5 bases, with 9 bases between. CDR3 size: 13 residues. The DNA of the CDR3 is TGTGCCAGCAGCTTAAACCCTGATGAGACCCAGTACTTC. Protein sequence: CASSLNPDETQYF.

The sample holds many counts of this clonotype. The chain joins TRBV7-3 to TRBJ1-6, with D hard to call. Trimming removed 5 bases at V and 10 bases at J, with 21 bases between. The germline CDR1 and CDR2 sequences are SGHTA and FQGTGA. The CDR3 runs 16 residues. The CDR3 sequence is CASSLRGLNAGSPLHF. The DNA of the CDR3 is TGTGCCAGCAGCCTCCGTGGGCTAAACGCCGGGTCACCCCTCCACTTT.

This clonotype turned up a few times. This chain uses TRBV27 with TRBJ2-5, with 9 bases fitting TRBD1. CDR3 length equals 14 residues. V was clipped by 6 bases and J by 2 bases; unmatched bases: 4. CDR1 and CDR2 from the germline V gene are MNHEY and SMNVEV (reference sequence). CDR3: CASSPQGAQETQYF. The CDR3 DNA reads TGTGCCAGCAGCCCACAGGGGGCACAAGAGACCCAGTACTTC.

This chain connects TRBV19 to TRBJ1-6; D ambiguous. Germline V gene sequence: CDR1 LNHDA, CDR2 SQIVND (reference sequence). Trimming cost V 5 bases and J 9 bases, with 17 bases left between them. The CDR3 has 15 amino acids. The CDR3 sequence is CASSLSEEAGSPLHF. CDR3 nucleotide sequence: TGTGCCAGTAGTCTTTCTGAGGAGGCGGGTTCACCCCTCCACTTT.

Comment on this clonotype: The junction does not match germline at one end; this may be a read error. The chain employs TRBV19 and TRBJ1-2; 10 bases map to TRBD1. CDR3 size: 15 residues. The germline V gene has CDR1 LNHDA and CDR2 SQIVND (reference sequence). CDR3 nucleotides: TGTACCAGTAGTATAGCGACAGGGGGCATCTATGGCTACACCTTC. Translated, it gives CTSSIATGGIYGYTF.

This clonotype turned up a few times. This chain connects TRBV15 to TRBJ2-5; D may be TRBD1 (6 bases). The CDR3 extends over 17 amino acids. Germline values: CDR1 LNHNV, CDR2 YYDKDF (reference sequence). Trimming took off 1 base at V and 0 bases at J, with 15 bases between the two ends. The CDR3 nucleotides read TGTGCCACCAGCAGAGGAGGGGGAGCCAACAACCAAGAGACCCAGTACTTC. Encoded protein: CATSRGGGANNQETQYF. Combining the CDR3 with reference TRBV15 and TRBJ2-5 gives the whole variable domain DAMVIQNPRYQVTQFGKPVTLSCSQTLNHNVMYWYQQKSSQAPKLLFHYYDKDFNNEADTPDNFQSRRPNTSFCFLDIRSPGLGDTAMYLCATSRGGGANNQETQYFGPGTRLLVL.

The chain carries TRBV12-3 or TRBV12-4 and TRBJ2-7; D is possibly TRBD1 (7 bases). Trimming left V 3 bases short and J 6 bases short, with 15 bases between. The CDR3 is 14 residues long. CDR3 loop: CASSFNTGEVEQYF. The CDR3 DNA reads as TGTGCCAGCAGTTTTAATACAGGGGAGGTCGAGCAGTACTTC.

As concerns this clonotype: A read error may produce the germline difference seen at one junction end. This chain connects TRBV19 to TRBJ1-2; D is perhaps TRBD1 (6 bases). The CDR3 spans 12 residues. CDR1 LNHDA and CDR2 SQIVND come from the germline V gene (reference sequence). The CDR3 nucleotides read TGTGCCACTCGGACAGCTAACTATGGCTACTCCTTC. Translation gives CATRTANYGYSF.

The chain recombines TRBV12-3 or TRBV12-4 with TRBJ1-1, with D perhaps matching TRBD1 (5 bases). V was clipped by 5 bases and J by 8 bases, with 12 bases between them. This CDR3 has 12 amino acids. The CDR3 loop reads CASSKGHPEAFF. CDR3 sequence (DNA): TGTGCCAGCAGTAAAGGACACCCAGAAGCTTTCTTT.

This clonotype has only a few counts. The DNA for the CDR3 is TGTGCCAGCAGTTACTTGAATGGGGCCGGGGAGCTGTTTTTT. This sequence encodes CASSYLNGAGELFF. The V and J genes are TRBV6-5 and TRBJ2-2; no firm D call. The ends were cut back, 1 base at V and 6 bases at J, with 9 bases in the middle. CDR1 and CDR2 from the germline V gene are MNHEY and SVGAGI. The CDR3 runs 14 residues.

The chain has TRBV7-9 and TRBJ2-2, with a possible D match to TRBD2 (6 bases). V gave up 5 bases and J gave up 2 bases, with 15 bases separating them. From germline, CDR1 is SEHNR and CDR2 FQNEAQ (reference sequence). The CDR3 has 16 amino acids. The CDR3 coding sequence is TGTGCCAGCAGCCCCCCGGGGGATACTAACACCGGGGAGCTGTTTTTT. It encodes CASSPPGDTNTGELFF.

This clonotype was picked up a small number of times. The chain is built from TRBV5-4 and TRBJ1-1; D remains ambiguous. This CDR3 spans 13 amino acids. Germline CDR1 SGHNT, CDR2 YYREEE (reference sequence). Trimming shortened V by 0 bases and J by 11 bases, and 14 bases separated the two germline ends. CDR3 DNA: TGTGCCAGCAGCTTGGACAGACCCGACCGGGCTTTCTTT. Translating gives CASSLDRPDRAFF.

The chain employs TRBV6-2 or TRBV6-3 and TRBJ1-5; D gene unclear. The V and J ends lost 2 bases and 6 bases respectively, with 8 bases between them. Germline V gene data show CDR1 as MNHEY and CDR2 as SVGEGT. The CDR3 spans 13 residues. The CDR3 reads CASSYRISQPQHF. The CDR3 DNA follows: TGTGCCAGCAGTTACAGGATTAGTCAGCCCCAGCATTTT.

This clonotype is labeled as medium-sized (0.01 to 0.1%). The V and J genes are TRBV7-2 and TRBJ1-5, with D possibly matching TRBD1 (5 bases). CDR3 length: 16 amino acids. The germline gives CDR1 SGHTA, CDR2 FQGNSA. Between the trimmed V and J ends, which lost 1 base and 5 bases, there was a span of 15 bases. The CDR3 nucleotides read TGTGCCAGCAGCTTAGTCGTCACCCCCAGGGATCAGCCCCAGCATTTT. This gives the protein CASSLVVTPRDQPQHF.

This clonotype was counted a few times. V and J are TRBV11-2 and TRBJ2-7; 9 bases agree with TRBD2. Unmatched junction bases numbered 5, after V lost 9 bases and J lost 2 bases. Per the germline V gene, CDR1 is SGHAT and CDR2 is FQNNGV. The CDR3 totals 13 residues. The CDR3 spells CASSGGGAYEQYF. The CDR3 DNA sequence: TGTGCCAGTTCCGGCGGGGGGGCCTACGAGCAGTACTTC.

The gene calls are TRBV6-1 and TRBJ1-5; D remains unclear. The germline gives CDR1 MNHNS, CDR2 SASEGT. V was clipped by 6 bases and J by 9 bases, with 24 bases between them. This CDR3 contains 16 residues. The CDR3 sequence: CASRPLWVNPSGPQHF. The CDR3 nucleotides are TGTGCCAGCAGACCCCTTTGGGTCAATCCCTCCGGGCCCCAGCATTTT.

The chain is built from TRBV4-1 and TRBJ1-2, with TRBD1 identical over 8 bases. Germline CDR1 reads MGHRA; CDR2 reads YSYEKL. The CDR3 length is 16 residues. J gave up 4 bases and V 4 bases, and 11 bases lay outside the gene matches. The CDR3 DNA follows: TGCGCCAGCAGCCCTCTGCCGGGACAGGCTCTCTATGGCTACACCTTC. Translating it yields CASSPLPGQALYGYTF.

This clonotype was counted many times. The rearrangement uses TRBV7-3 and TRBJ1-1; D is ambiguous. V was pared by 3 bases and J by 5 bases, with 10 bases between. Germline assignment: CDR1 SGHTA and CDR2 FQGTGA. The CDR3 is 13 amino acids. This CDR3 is CASSLVPSTEAFF. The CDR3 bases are TGTGCCAGCAGCTTGGTCCCGTCGACTGAAGCTTTCTTT. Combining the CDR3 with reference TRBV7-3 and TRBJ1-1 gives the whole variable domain GAGVSQTPSNKVTEKGKYVELRCDPISGHTALYWYRQSLGQGPEFLIYFQGTGAADDSGLPNDRFFAVRPEGSVSTLKIQRTERGDSAVYLCASSLVPSTEAFFGQGTRLTVV.

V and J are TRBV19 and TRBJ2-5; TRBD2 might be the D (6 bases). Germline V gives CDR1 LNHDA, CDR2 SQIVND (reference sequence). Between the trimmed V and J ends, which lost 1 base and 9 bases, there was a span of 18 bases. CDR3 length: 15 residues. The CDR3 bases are TGTGCCAGTAGTATAGGAGGACTACCACCTGAGGCCCAGTACTTC. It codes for CASSIGGLPPEAQYF.